The T cell receptor (beta chain) under discussion was sequenced for a study of radiotherapy plus CTLA-4 blockade in lung cancer. Study-wide context: Among enrolled patients, under 20% responded and roughly 28% achieved disease control. Findings and limits, study-wide: After treatment with radiotherapy plus ipilimumab, TCR clones that came from the tumor expanded in blood.

The table came from immunoSEQ multiplex PCR; TCRdb's copy has only in-frame clones and leaves some out. Among approximately 76,000 clones listed, more than 60% were seen once. This clone was picked up one time. The antigen is unknown. Other DNA sequences in this sample translate to the same CDR3. Treatment of patients with chemo-refractory metastatic non-small-cell lung cancer consisted of focal radiation plus CTLA-4 blockade with ipilimumab. Trimming removed 0 bases from V and 1 base from J, with 12 bases in between. CDR3 length equals 16 residues. CDR1 is SGHRS and CDR2 is YFSETQ in the germline V gene.

The chain uses TRBV5-1 and TRBJ2-3; D possibly corresponds to TRBD2 (5 bases). This material consisted of peripheral blood, taken from a patient treated with radiotherapy plus ipilimumab. This TCR came from a human donor with non-small cell lung cancer who had a partial response to radiotherapy plus ipilimumab. Some clones in this sample may be carry-over from other donors' samples. The chain's CDR3 is CASSLEGRAGTDTQYF. The CDR3 region has the DNA TGCGCCAGCAGCTTGGAAGGGCGGGCGGGCACAGATACGCAGTATTTT.